This TCR beta chain is drawn from a study of shared T cell receptors in the human thymus. The method was immunoSEQ multiplex PCR; TCRdb's version includes in-frame clones alone and lacks a portion of them. The sample holds 700,000 or so clones, around 85% seen once. This sample was shared with a second study, whose subject was human thymus T cells. That source adds: Healthy Finnish infants having corrective surgery for congenital heart defects served as donors. Corrective cardiac surgery supplied the resected thymus tissue. It looked as if thymic and blood repertoires used V and J genes in a biased way. Among unrelated individuals, related research reported thymic repertoires that overlapped highly.

This TCR was sampled from a girl under three years old with a congenital heart defect. Sequenced: thymocytes.

The CDR3 spells CASSLLTGPEAYVQETQYF. For the CDR3, the DNA is TGTGCCAGCAGCTTGCTCACAGGCCCTGAAGCCTATGTCCAAGAGACCCAGTACTTC. The chain couples TRBV5-6 to TRBJ2-5; D might be TRBD1 (5 bases). Trimming stripped 1 base from V and 1 base from J, with 23 bases between. CDR1 and CDR2 (germline): SGHDT, YYEEEE. The CDR3 runs to 19 residues.